Detailed here is one TCR beta chain. This clonotype occurred many times. The antigen this receptor binds is unknown. Base quality data are lacking; no much larger clone is found one base away. For the unsorted PBMC libraries, 2 million PBMCs were stored in RNAlater at -80 degrees C until RNA extraction and were used to generate the libraries. The multiple sclerosis patients were enrolled in a US clinical protocol that evaluated disease progression with magnetic resonance imaging. Peripheral blood was subjected to Ficoll-Hypaque density gradient centrifugation to isolate PBMCs, which were then cryopreserved in liquid nitrogen. The data derive from a study of neurological immune-mediated disorders (dated by TCRdb to between 2018 and 2021). Broadly, across the study: Of the approximately 34 multiple sclerosis patients, 31 had relapsing-remitting MS and 3 had secondary progressive MS. Using UMI-based sequencing, the study compared peripheral blood TCR-beta repertoires from patients with HTLV-I-associated myelopathy (HAM/TSP), patients with multiple sclerosis, and healthy controls. Alongside PBMC samples, the set of about 100 TCR-beta libraries contained longitudinal samples, technical triplicates, and paired CD4+ and CD8+ T-cell subsets that had been sorted. Of the roughly 68 subjects in the cohort, some 15 were HAM/TSP patients, about 35 were multiple sclerosis patients, and some 20 were healthy controls.

cDNA was synthesized by template-switch 5'RACE using a primer with a 10-nucleotide random unique molecular identifier that tagged each TCR transcript. Each sequencing run produced over 160 million TCR-beta sequences covering 15-18 subjects. The RNeasy kit was used to extract total RNA. The KAPA Real-time Library Amplification kit was used to amplify TCR-beta VDJ regions with primers for the TCR constant region and the 5'RACE anchor. A first PCR added sample indexes and Illumina adaptors, and a second PCR then raised library yield. After purification with Ampure beads, the TCR product of roughly 650 bp was size-selected on a 2% E-gel SizeSelection system. Library quality was checked on a Bioanalyzer, concentration was measured with Qubit, and libraries were quantified with the Kapa Library Quantification kit before pooling. An Illumina HiSeq 2500 sequenced the libraries paired-end 2 x 150 bp. To increase sequence diversity, about 25-31% phiX was spiked into each library pool. From the authors' description of their analysis: Quality-filtered reads were processed with the UMI-based MiGEC pipeline, which removed over 80% of raw TCR sequences during error correction. VDJ genes were aligned to IMGT germline references, and each clonotype was defined by a unique CDR3 amino acid sequence together with V-J genes. Clonal expansion, Shannon diversity, and CDR3 relatedness (CalcPairwiseDistances, ClusterSamples) were evaluated with VDJtools, and phylogenetic trees were built with CLCbio workbench. Expanded clones were defined as having at least 8 unique UMIs, based on coefficient-of-variation modelling across technical triplicates. TCRdb handled the public reads itself, with Q25 trimming in fastp and clone calling in MiXCR, and kept productive beta chains. Entries are consolidated by CDR3 protein sequence, retaining the most common genes and DNA. Here the V and J calls rest on TCRdb's processing, not on the authors' analysis. The sample records some 56,000 distinct CDR3 sequences, about 3.7% of which are singletons. The leading ten clones occupy 6.5% of the sample.

Looking up the germline V gene yields CDR1 KGHSH and CDR2 LQKENI. The CDR3 starts with the cysteine, ends with the phenylalanine, and has 18 residues. Solely the CDR3 DNA is kept, with 54 bases framed from the first base. V is shortened by 3 bases, J by 1 base, and the region joining them spans 21 bases. The research as a whole found: Repertoires from 18 of 34 MS patients were grouped by phylogenetic analysis into a cluster of related CDR3 sequences, suggesting a possible repertoire-level signature. No association of the MS cluster with clinical or MRI features was observed, and the need for larger cohorts was stated by the authors. Expanded clones from different subjects shared no identical CDR3 amino acid sequences, which suggests that TCR-beta repertoires were private in all groups. TCR clonal expansion was highest in HAM/TSP patients and lowest in MS patients, with MS patients falling below even healthy controls.

This chain joins TRBV18 to TRBJ1-1; tentative D gene TRBD1, with 5 bases matching. This sequence was found in a man aged 60 to 75 with multiple sclerosis. Sequencing was carried out using PBMCs. The DNA sequence is as follows: TGTGCCAGCTCACCCATATTATCAGGGCTAAGGTCGAACACTGAAGCTTTCTTT. Its protein product is CASSPILSGLRSNTEAFF.